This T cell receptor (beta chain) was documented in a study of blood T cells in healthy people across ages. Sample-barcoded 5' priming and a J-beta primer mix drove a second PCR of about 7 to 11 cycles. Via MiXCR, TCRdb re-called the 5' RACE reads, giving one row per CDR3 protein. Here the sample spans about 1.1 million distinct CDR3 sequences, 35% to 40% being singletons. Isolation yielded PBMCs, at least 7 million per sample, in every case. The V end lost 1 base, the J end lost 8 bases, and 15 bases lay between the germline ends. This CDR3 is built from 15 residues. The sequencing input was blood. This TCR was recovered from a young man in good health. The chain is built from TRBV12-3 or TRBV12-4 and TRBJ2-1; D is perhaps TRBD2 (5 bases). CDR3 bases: TGTGCCAGCAGTTTAGACGGGGTGGTATCAGATGAGCAGTTCTTC. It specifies CASSLDGVVSDEQFF.